Below are 26 T cell receptor beta chains sequenced from a single sample in a study of blood T cells in healthy people across ages. Using a J-beta primer mix together with a sample-barcoded 5' primer, a second PCR was run for 7 to 11 cycles. TCRdb recomputed calls from the 5' RACE reads with MiXCR, one row per CDR3 protein. The sample lists 650,000 to 1,000,000 distinct CDR3 sequences, approximately 35% occurring once. The sequenced sample was blood. The origin of the receptors is a man between 18 and 35 years old in good health.

The V gene is TRBV7-6, the J gene TRBJ2-1; 7 nucleotides line up with TRBD2. Germline V gene data show CDR1 as SGHVS and CDR2 as FNYEAQ. Trimming removed 3 bases from V and 2 bases from J; junction bases left unmatched: 4. CDR3 length: 15 residues. In DNA, the CDR3 is TGTGCCAGCAGCTTCGGGGAGGGCCCCTACAATGAGCAGTTCTTC. Protein product: CASSFGEGPYNEQFF.

This clonotype has only a few counts. The V gene is TRBV20-1, the J gene TRBJ2-3; tentative D call: TRBD2 (6 bases). The CDR3 is 14 residues long. Trimming left V 5 bases short and J 4 bases short, with 16 bases between. Germline values: CDR1 DFQATT, CDR2 SNEGSKA (reference sequence). The CDR3 reads CSAGDWPTPDTQYF. CDR3 nucleotide sequence: TGCAGTGCTGGGGACTGGCCCACCCCAGATACGCAGTATTTT.

The gene calls are TRBV27 and TRBJ2-2; either TRBD1 or TRBD2 may fit D (6 bases each). The germline V and J ends were trimmed by 6 bases and 3 bases, with 14 bases remaining between them. The CDR3 is made up of 15 amino acids. The germline V gene encodes CDR1 MNHEY and CDR2 SMNVEV (reference sequence). CDR3 residues: CASRAGGRDTGELFF. The CDR3 DNA reads TGTGCCAGCAGGGCTGGGGGGCGAGACACCGGGGAGCTGTTTTTT.

V is TRBV4-1 and J is TRBJ2-1; no definite D call. The CDR3 is 11 residues long. V was trimmed by 0 bases and J by 10 bases, leaving 4 bases between them. Germline V lookup: CDR1 MGHRA, CDR2 YSYEKL. This CDR3 reads CASSQENEQFF. For the CDR3, the DNA is TGCGCCAGCAGCCAAGAGAACGAGCAGTTCTTC.

This clonotype was seen only a few times. J is TRBJ2-4 and V is TRBV27; D unclear. The V gene lost 2 bases and the J gene lost 5 bases, with 16 bases spanning the gap. Looked up from germline, CDR1 is MNHEY and CDR2 is SMNVEV (reference sequence). The CDR3 consists of 16 residues. CDR3 sequence: CASSLAIGSDENIQYF. Here the CDR3 DNA reads TGTGCCAGCAGTTTAGCGATCGGGTCGGATGAAAACATTCAGTACTTC.

The chain has TRBV29-1 and TRBJ2-7; D is unresolved. Trimming shortened V by 4 bases and J by 4 bases, and 8 bases separated the two germline ends. The CDR3 spans 11 residues. Per the germline V gene, CDR1 is SQVTM and CDR2 is ANQGSEA. The CDR3 sequence: CSVGHKYEQYF. CDR3 DNA sequence: TGCAGCGTTGGACACAAATACGAGCAGTACTTC.

This clonotype was seen once. V and J are TRBV29-1 and TRBJ1-3; no reliable D call. Germline-derived CDR1 and CDR2 are SQVTM and ANQGSEA. V lost 4 bases, J lost 5 bases, and 9 bases lay in between. The CDR3 is 12 amino acids. CDR3 sequence reads: CSVGEGRNTIYF. The CDR3 nucleotides read TGCAGCGTTGGCGAAGGGCGAAACACCATATATTTT.

This clonotype was detected many times. The chain employs TRBV4-2 and TRBJ2-7, with a possible D match to TRBD2 (5 bases). The CDR3 covers 15 residues. In germline, CDR1 is LGHNA, CDR2 YNFKEQ. The V end was cut by 1 base, the J end by 2 bases, with 12 bases between. Here the CDR3 DNA reads TGTGCCAGCAGCCAAGCTCCTGAGGGCACCTACGAGCAGTACTTC. This gives the protein CASSQAPEGTYEQYF.

Many counts were recorded for this clonotype. The gene calls are TRBV29-1 and TRBJ2-3, with D unresolved. Trimming removed 3 bases at V and 4 bases at J, with 8 bases between. The CDR3 spans 12 residues. Germline CDR1 SQVTM, CDR2 ANQGSEA. Here the CDR3 DNA reads TGCAGCGTTGACACGGCACCAGATACGCAGTATTTT. Protein product: CSVDTAPDTQYF.

This clonotype showed up just a few times. The chain's CDR3 is CASSGTGAKNSPLHF. The CDR3 DNA sequence: TGTGCCAGCAGCGGGACAGGGGCGAAGAATTCACCCCTCCACTTT. The gene calls are TRBV9 and TRBJ1-6; 9 bases are shared with TRBD1. Germline CDR1 reads SGDLS; CDR2 reads YYNGEE. The trim removed 3 bases at V and 7 bases at J, leaving 5 bases unmatched. This CDR3 region has 15 residues.

This clonotype was picked up a small number of times. This chain links TRBV4-3 with TRBJ2-3, with a possible D match to TRBD2 (5 bases). CDR1 is LGHNA and CDR2 is YSLEER in the germline V gene. The CDR3 covers 14 residues. V lost 1 base and J 1 base, leaving 6 bases between the germline ends. The CDR3 sequence is CASSQVRGTDTQYF. The CDR3 DNA reads as TGCGCCAGCAGCCAAGTGCGGGGCACAGATACGCAGTATTTT.

V is TRBV5-6 and J is TRBJ1-6; unclear D gene. The CDR3 has 18 residues. Deletions cut 4 bases from V and 7 bases from J, with 24 bases between. The germline V gene has CDR1 SGHDT and CDR2 YYEEEE. In nucleotides, the CDR3 is TGTGCCAGCAGCGTCCTAACCCACCGCAGGTCCGCCAATTCACCCCTCCACTTT. This encodes CASSVLTHRRSANSPLHF. Full variable domain (missing parts from reference TRBV5-6 and TRBJ1-6): DAGVTQSPTHLIKTRGQQVTLRCSPKSGHDTVSWYQQALGQGPQFIFQYYEEEERQRGNFPDRFSGHQFPNYSSELNVNALLLGDSALYLCASSVLTHRRSANSPLHFGNGTRLTVT.

Only a few counts were recorded for this clonotype. The chain is built from TRBV29-1 and TRBJ2-1; D unclear. The germline gives CDR1 SQVTM, CDR2 ANQGSEA. The CDR3 is 17 residues long. V dropped 3 bases and J dropped 7 bases, with 25 bases sitting between them. CDR3 in DNA: TGCAGCGTTGAGGGATCGGGTGGCAGCTCGGCCGATAATGAGCAGTTCTTC. Amino acid sequence: CSVEGSGGSSADNEQFF.

This clonotype was detected a few times. V and J are TRBV5-1 and TRBJ2-7, with D perhaps TRBD1 (5 bases). Germline CDR1 is SGHRS and CDR2 is YFSETQ. With 0 bases removed from V and 3 bases from J, the gap between germline ends came to 16 bases. This CDR3 has 16 residues. The CDR3 sequence: CASSLGVGRANYEQYF. The DNA of the CDR3 is TGCGCCAGCAGCTTGGGGGTGGGCAGGGCCAACTACGAGCAGTACTTC.

This clonotype was seen a handful of times. This chain uses TRBV20-1 with TRBJ2-2; no definite D call. The CDR3 length is 14 residues. V was trimmed by 6 bases and J by 4 bases, leaving 15 bases between them. Germline V gene lookup returns CDR1 DFQATT and CDR2 SNEGSKA (reference sequence). The CDR3 DNA sequence: TGCAGTGCCCAAGTCCCCGATGGCACCGGGGAGCTGTTTTTT. Residues: CSAQVPDGTGELFF.

At least ten counts were recorded for this clonotype. The chain joins TRBV6-5 to TRBJ2-7, with a possible D match to TRBD2 (6 bases). There are 14 residues in the CDR3. In germline, CDR1 is MNHEY, CDR2 SVGAGI. The V end was cut by 6 bases, the J end by 4 bases, with 16 bases between. This chain's CDR3 is CASRNSGDWYEQYF. The CDR3 region has the DNA TGTGCCAGCAGGAATTCGGGAGACTGGTACGAGCAGTACTTC.

V is TRBV12-3 or TRBV12-4 and J is TRBJ1-5, with D unresolved. The V gene lost 5 bases and the J gene lost 1 base, with 15 bases spanning the gap. This CDR3 is built from 16 residues. The CDR3 region has the DNA TGTGCCAGCAGTCCTCGGGGTGGAGGCAGCAATCAGCCCCAGCATTTT. Amino acids: CASSPRGGGSNQPQHF.

With respect to this clonotype: The junction does not match germline at one end; this may be a read error. This chain links TRBV6-5 with TRBJ2-1; D may match TRBD1 or TRBD2 (5 bases each). Per the germline V gene, CDR1 is MNHEY and CDR2 is SVGAGI. The length of the CDR3 is 14 residues. The CDR3 DNA reads TGTGCCAGCAGTGACTCTAACGGGGCTAGGGAGCAGTTCTTC. This sequence encodes CASSDSNGAREQFF.

This clonotype was seen a handful of times. V gene TRBV6-1 combines with J gene TRBJ2-7, with a possible D match to TRBD1 (5 bases). Trimming took 3 bases from V and 0 from J, leaving 12 bases between them. The germline V gene encodes CDR1 MNHNS and CDR2 SASEGT. This CDR3 comprises 15 residues. The CDR3 DNA sequence: TGTGCCAGCAGTGATCCCGGTGACAGCTCCTACGAGCAGTACTTC. Its protein product is CASSDPGDSSYEQYF.

CDR3 loop: CASASPDESLAYLKETQFF. CDR3 coding DNA: TGTGCCAGCGCTTCCCCAGACGAGAGTTTAGCTTACCTTAAAGAGACCCAGTTCTTC. The chain recombines TRBV6-1 with TRBJ2-1; D remains unclear. Per germline, CDR1 MNHNS and CDR2 SASEGT. The CDR3 covers 19 residues. Trimming cost V 8 bases and J 13 bases, with 39 bases left between them.

This clonotype has only a few counts. The genes are TRBV6-2 or TRBV6-3 and TRBJ2-7; no definite D call. Germline assignment: CDR1 MNHEY and CDR2 SVGEGT. The V end was cut by 2 bases, the J end by 3 bases, with 8 bases between. The CDR3 spans 13 residues. The CDR3 bases are TGTGCCAGCAGTTACGCTAAAAACTACGAGCAGTACTTC. Amino acid sequence: CASSYAKNYEQYF.

This sequence joins TRBV5-1 and TRBJ2-1; D assignment may be TRBD1 or TRBD2 (5 bases each). The CDR3 length is 15 residues. V was shortened by 0 bases and J by 5 bases, with 12 bases between the two germline ends. The germline gives CDR1 SGHRS, CDR2 YFSETQ. CDR3 region: CASSLAPGRHNEQFF. The CDR3 nucleotides are TGCGCCAGCAGCTTGGCGCCAGGGAGACACAATGAGCAGTTCTTC. The variable domain in full, completed from reference TRBV5-1 and TRBJ2-1, reads KAGVTQTPRYLIKTRGQQVTLSCSPISGHRSVSWYQQTPGQGLQFLFEYFSETQRNKGNFPGRFSGRQFSNSRSEMNVSTLELGDSALYLCASSLAPGRHNEQFFGPGTRLTVL.

The V gene is TRBV29-1, the J gene TRBJ1-1; D ambiguous. The V gene's germline CDR1 is SQVTM and CDR2 ANQGSEA. The CDR3 spans 14 residues. V was shortened by 2 bases and J by 1 base, with 11 bases between the two germline ends. CDR3 bases: TGCAGCGTTGAATTCCGGGGTCCGAACACTGAAGCTTTCTTT. This encodes CSVEFRGPNTEAFF.

This clonotype was picked up a small number of times. The chain has TRBV2 and TRBJ1-1; 9 positions agree with TRBD1. From germline, CDR1 is SNHLY and CDR2 FYNNEI. The CDR3 extends over 14 amino acids. V trimming: 6 bases; J trimming: 4 bases; junction bases outside the gene matches: 6. In DNA, the CDR3 is TGTGCCAGCAGCTTTACAGGGGGCGGCACTGAAGCTTTCTTT. This sequence encodes CASSFTGGGTEAFF. Supplemented by reference TRBV2 and TRBJ1-1, the full variable domain reads EPEVTQTPSHQVTQMGQEVILRCVPISNHLYFYWYRQILGQKVEFLVSFYNNEISEKSEIFDDQFSVERPDGSNFTLKIRSTKLEDSAMYFCASSFTGGGTEAFFGQGTRLTVV.

CDR3 region: CASSLAHRETQYF. CDR3 DNA sequence: TGTGCCAGCAGCTTAGCCCACCGAGAGACCCAGTACTTC. This rearrangement joins TRBV7-9 to TRBJ2-5; D ambiguous. The V and J ends lost 0 bases and 4 bases respectively, with 6 bases between them. The germline V gene has CDR1 SEHNR and CDR2 FQNEAQ (reference sequence). The CDR3 is 13 residues long.

Concerning this clonotype itself: A much larger clone sits a single nucleotide away, making a read error possible. The chain employs TRBV4-3 and TRBJ2-7; TRBD1 matches 9 bases. The V gene end was trimmed by 5 bases and the J gene end by 1 base; junction bases not matched to a gene: 12. The CDR3 runs to 17 residues. CDR1 is LGHNA and CDR2 is YSLEER in the germline V gene. CDR3 DNA sequence: TGCGCCAGCAGCTTCACCTATGCCGGGACAGGGTCCTACGAGCAGTACTTC. Translating it yields CASSFTYAGTGSYEQYF.